This TCR beta chain was documented in a study of blood T cell repertoires in COVID-19. Study-wide background: PBMCs, B-cell-depleted T cells, or T cells were the source of the cDNA or gDNA that made up the material.

Followed longitudinally, the Seattle patients had been enrolled during active infection. Germline values: CDR1 SGHTA, CDR2 FQGNSA. V gave up 5 bases and J gave up 3 bases, with 8 bases separating them. The length of the CDR3 is 12 residues. In this sample, this clone turned up a few times. Repertoires were generated with immunoSEQ multiplex PCR, while TCRdb's copy carries only in-frame clones and drops some. The data show about 170,000 clones, 84% seen once. This sequence was found in a woman aged 80 or over with COVID-19, enrolled during active disease. The sample consisted of peripheral blood. The chain joins TRBV7-2 to TRBJ2-7; D is unresolved. The CDR3 bases are TGTGCCAGCAGCAGAGCGTACTACGAGCAGTACTTC. This codes for CASSRAYYEQYF. Full variable domain (outside the CDR3, taken from reference TRBV7-2 and TRBJ2-7): GAGVSQSPSNKVTEKGKDVELRCDPISGHTALYWYRQSLGQGLEFLIYFQGNSAPDKSGLPSDRFSAERTGGSVSTLTIQRTQQEDSAVYLCASSRAYYEQYFGPGTRLTVT.